These T cell receptor beta chains were read from a single sample in a study of T cell responses to AZD1222 COVID-19 vaccine. TCRdb's copy holds only in-frame clones and misses some; the assay was immunoSEQ multiplex PCR. The table shows 75,000 to 95,000 clones, with more than 75% occurring only once. The material was peripheral blood, obtained on day 0 of AZD1222 vaccination. The receptors come from an adult in good health. CDR3s include the opening cysteine and the closing phenylalanine or tryptophan. Fields, in order: J gene, D gene, V gene, CDR3 DNA, CDR3 protein. A D gene is named only where the DNA matches it firmly.

TRBJ1-1,-,TRBV18,TGTGCCAGCTCACCGGCGACAGGGAACACTGAAGCTTTCTTT,CASSPATGNTEAFF
TRBJ1-2,TRBD1,TRBV10-1,TGCGCCAGCAGTGGTCCACAGGGGGCGGTAGGCTACACCTTC,CASSGPQGAVGYTF
TRBJ1-5,-,TRBV7-9,TGTGCCAGCAGCTTAGATAGCAATCAGCCCCAGCATTTT,CASSLDSNQPQHF
TRBJ2-1,-,TRBV4-1,TGCGCCAGCAGCCAAGAGCCATCAAGAAACAATGAGCAGTTCTTC,CASSQEPSRNNEQFF
TRBJ1-2,-,TRBV30,TGTGCCTGGAGTCGGGACACCCCCTTAGGCTACACCTTC,CAWSRDTPLGYTF
TRBJ1-2,TRBD1,TRBV19,TGTGCCAGTAGGGACAGGGGACACGAGGGCTATGGCTACACCTTC,CASRDRGHEGYGYTF
TRBJ2-5,-,TRBV11-3,TGTGCCAGCAGCAGGGGGATCCAAGAGACCCAGTACTTC,CASSRGIQETQYF
TRBJ1-4,-,TRBV18,TGTGCCAGCTCACCGGGAGACGGGATAGAGGAAAAACTGTTTTTT,CASSPGDGIEEKLFF
TRBJ2-5,TRBD2,TRBV23-1,TGCGCCAGCAGTCCCCTTAGGCGGGGAGGGCCAAGAGAGACCCAGTACTTC,CASSPLRRGGPRETQYF
TRBJ2-4,-,TRBV19,TGTGCCAGTAGTATGGGAGCAGGGTCAAAAAACATTCAGTACTTC,CASSMGAGSKNIQYF